This is a list of T cell receptor beta chains from one sample in a study of technical replicates of blood from several donors. The data were produced by immunoSEQ multiplex PCR, yet TCRdb's version contains in-frame clones alone and is incomplete. In the table there are about 80,000 clones, 85% to 95% of which are singletons. Sequenced sample: T cells isolated from PBMCs. Source of these receptors: a human donor in good health. Each CDR3 is given without its conserved first and last residue. Each record gives: CDR3 protein, D gene, V gene, J gene. A D gene is named only where the DNA matches it firmly.

ASSIRGYEQY	NA	TRBV19	TRBJ2-7
ASSEARTSGRDTDTQY	TRBD2	TRBV6-1	TRBJ2-3
ASSLAGRDVAF	NA	TRBV28	TRBJ1-1
ASSVGLYYNEQF	NA	TRBV27	TRBJ2-1
AGSGGSYGYT	NA	TRBV7-9	TRBJ1-2
ASSKLAGGTDTQY	TRBD2	TRBV2	TRBJ2-3
ASSLGGAWGNTIY	NA	TRBV11-2	TRBJ1-3
ASSPLGSGGRGNEQF	TRBD2	TRBV11-3	TRBJ2-1
ASSLPGQGAFGNEKLF	TRBD1	TRBV28	TRBJ1-4
ASSLFQGPYEQY	NA	TRBV7-2	TRBJ2-7
ASSSSGSGGNEQF	TRBD2	TRBV11-2	TRBJ2-1
ASSQVPSGRALTDTQY	TRBD2	TRBV4-1	TRBJ2-3
ASSDRESNYGYT	TRBD1	TRBV11-2	TRBJ1-2
ASSLVPELTLYGYT	NA	TRBV6-5	TRBJ1-2
ASSREGGPYGYT	NA	TRBV6-5	TRBJ1-2
AWSVLQGATEAF	TRBD1	TRBV30	TRBJ1-1
SFKESYGYT	NA	TRBV29-1	TRBJ1-2
ASSLAVQVYEQY	NA	TRBV28	TRBJ2-7
ASSLAGGFAGELF	TRBD1	TRBV6-1	TRBJ2-2
ASSLGLLAGTYEQY	TRBD2	TRBV28	TRBJ2-7
ASSPDREYGYT	TRBD1	TRBV18	TRBJ1-2
ASSQDRRGFGPQH	NA	TRBV4-1	TRBJ1-5
ASSYSRDSRTDTQY	NA	TRBV6-6	TRBJ2-3
ASSFRLAGVEQF	TRBD2	TRBV7-2	TRBJ2-1
ASSDFREVYEQY	NA	TRBV2	TRBJ2-7
ASSLFEGGAYEQY	NA	TRBV7-2	TRBJ2-7
ASSFKGTVDYEQY	TRBD1	TRBV27	TRBJ2-7
ASSTRERQF	NA	TRBV7-9	TRBJ2-1
ASSLALDQPQH	NA	TRBV5-1	TRBJ1-5
ASSPPQDQPQH	NA	TRBV4-1	TRBJ1-5
ASSLRGQSIQY	NA	TRBV27	TRBJ2-4
ASSPPGTGTEKLF	TRBD1	TRBV2	TRBJ1-4
ASSFWDREITEAF	TRBD1	TRBV5-1	TRBJ1-1
ASSTRGTNQPQH	TRBD1	TRBV6-5	TRBJ1-5
ASSEQAQETQY	NA	TRBV5-1	TRBJ2-5
ASSFEGLHLYGYT	NA	TRBV28	TRBJ1-2
ASSLQGAAGANVLT	TRBD1	TRBV5-1	TRBJ2-6
ATSVWDRGDYGYT	TRBD1	TRBV15	TRBJ1-2
ASSWTGTSGIYEQY	TRBD2	TRBV5-1	TRBJ2-7
ASSLGMLGGTGELF	NA	TRBV5-4	TRBJ2-2
AISESATGTGTGELF	TRBD1	TRBV10-3	TRBJ2-2
ASSAGQGNQPQH	TRBD1	TRBV5-1	TRBJ1-5
AWSLASYEQY	NA	TRBV30	TRBJ2-7
ASRRQENTEAF	NA	TRBV7-2	TRBJ1-1
ASGGQVDQPQH	TRBD1	TRBV28	TRBJ1-5
ASSLGPRGETQY	NA	TRBV6-1	TRBJ2-5
ASSLSPGQQNTEAF	TRBD1	TRBV7-2	TRBJ1-1
ASSQEARSRHNEQF	NA	TRBV4-2	TRBJ2-1
ASSLAGVGYNEQF	NA	TRBV11-3	TRBJ2-1
ASSRSGALSGNTIY	NA	TRBV18	TRBJ1-3
ASSLQLQTRRHGEQY	NA	TRBV5-4	TRBJ2-7
ASSYSRQINEKLF	NA	TRBV6-5	TRBJ1-4
ASGQGWQETQY	NA	TRBV7-8	TRBJ2-5
ASSPGQSRGYT	TRBD1	TRBV27	TRBJ1-2
AWDVGNEQF	NA	TRBV30	TRBJ2-1
ASSFSGLYEQY	NA	TRBV27	TRBJ2-7
ASRDGGSYNEQF	NA	TRBV2	TRBJ2-1